A single sample gave rise to the 26 T cell receptor beta chains below, sequenced in a study of blood T cell repertoires in COVID-19 (dated by TCRdb to the early 2020s). The library was generated by the immunoSEQ multiplex PCR assay. Imported from immuneACCESS, the table was reduced by TCRdb to in-frame sequences with V and J called. These copies leave out some clones; in studies compared against another copy, an unresolved V gene accounts for under half, and the cause of the remainder is not known. The sample profile shows just over 250,000 clones; about 88% of them were found once. The leading ten clones occupy 3.5% to 5% of the sample. The sequencing input was PBMCs or T cells enriched from blood (not recorded which). The source is a young man with acute COVID-19.

The chain employs TRBV27 and TRBJ1-4; TRBD1 agrees at 7 bases. Trimming at V came to 6 bases and at J to 0 bases, leaving 10 bases not matched to a gene. CDR1 and CDR2 (germline): MNHEY, SMNVEV (reference sequence). The CDR3 loop spans 17 amino acids. The CDR3: CASRLGTAITTNEKLFF. The DNA of the CDR3 is TGTGCCAGCAGACTAGGGACAGCGATCACAACTAATGAAAAACTGTTTTTT.

This chain joins TRBV4-3 and TRBJ1-1; no firm D call. Germline assignment: CDR1 LGHNA and CDR2 YSLEER. V gave up 0 bases and J gave up 4 bases, with 12 bases separating them. CDR3 length equals 15 residues. For the CDR3, the DNA is TGCGCCAGCAGCCAAGATGGTCCCGGAGGCACTGAAGCTTTCTTT. The encoded protein is CASSQDGPGGTEAFF.

The chain joins TRBV2 to TRBJ2-5, with D perhaps TRBD2 (5 bases). This CDR3 region has 16 residues. CDR1 is SNHLY and CDR2 is FYNNEI in the germline V gene. The V end was cut by 5 bases, the J end by 0 bases, with 16 bases between. The CDR3 DNA is TGTGCCAGCAGTAGCGGAGACGATGGATACCAAGAGACCCAGTACTTC. Amino acids: CASSSGDDGYQETQYF.

This chain uses TRBV10-3 with TRBJ1-2; 12 bases match TRBD1. This CDR3 is 17 amino acids long. CDR1 ENHRY and CDR2 SYGVKD come from the germline V gene. V was clipped by 6 bases and J by 1 base; unmatched bases: 9. This CDR3 reads CAIRPGQGAPGNYGYTF. Here the CDR3 DNA reads TGTGCCATCAGACCGGGACAGGGGGCGCCGGGTAACTATGGCTACACCTTC.

The chain employs TRBV7-6 and TRBJ2-2; 9 bases agree with TRBD1. After removal of 1 base from V and 5 bases from J, the junction contained 2 bases not matched to a gene. The CDR3 contains 15 residues. Germline V lookup: CDR1 SGHVS, CDR2 FNYEAQ. CDR3 in amino acids: CASSLGTGATGELFF. The CDR3 bases are TGTGCCAGCAGCTTAGGGACAGGGGCGACCGGGGAGCTGTTTTTT.

V and J are TRBV30 and TRBJ1-1; the D is unclear. Looked up from germline, CDR1 is GTSNPN and CDR2 is SVGIG (reference sequence). Trimming left V 4 bases short and J 1 base short, with 7 bases between. The CDR3 has 12 residues. DNA for the CDR3: TGTGCCTGGAATACGCGGAACACTGAAGCTTTCTTT. It codes for CAWNTRNTEAFF.

The CDR3 protein is CASSLTSGGRSEQYV. The CDR3, as DNA: TGTGCCAGCAGTTTAACCAGCGGGGGACGCTCCGAGCAGTACGTC. The chain links TRBV28 to TRBJ2-7, with 8 bases matching TRBD2. CDR3 length: 15 amino acids. With V trimmed by 2 bases and J by 6 bases, 9 bases remained unmatched. The germline gives CDR1 MDHEN, CDR2 SYDVKM.

The CDR3 loop is CASSLGSSGGANTGELFF. CDR3 DNA: TGTGCCAGCAGCTTAGGCTCTAGCGGGGGGGCGAACACCGGGGAGCTGTTTTTT. The chain is built from TRBV7-8 and TRBJ2-2; 12 nucleotides agree with TRBD2. The germline V gene encodes CDR1 SGHVS and CDR2 FQNEAQ. The CDR3 totals 18 residues. Trimming at V came to 1 base and at J to 0 bases, leaving 3 bases not matched to a gene.

There are a few counts of this clone. For the CDR3, the DNA is TGCGCCAGCAGCCAAGAGCAAGGACAGGCCACCGGGGAGCTGTTTTTT. It specifies CASSQEQGQATGELFF. The chain is built from TRBV4-1 and TRBJ2-2; 7 nucleotides match TRBD1. In germline, CDR1 is MGHRA, CDR2 YSYEKL. The V and J ends lost 0 bases and 4 bases, in that order; junction bases with no gene match: 5. The CDR3 runs to 16 residues.

The chain links TRBV19 to TRBJ2-2, with 8 bases identical to TRBD1. The CDR3 is made up of 15 amino acids. Germline V gene sequence: CDR1 LNHDA, CDR2 SQIVND (reference sequence). The V and J ends lost 5 bases and 5 bases, in that order; junction bases with no gene match: 7. The CDR3 DNA is TGTGCCAGTAGTCCCCAGGGGGCCCAAACCGGGGAGCTGTTTTTT. It translates to CASSPQGAQTGELFF.

This clone has a single count. The chain employs TRBV9 and TRBJ2-3; 11 bases are a match to TRBD2. Losses at the gene ends were 0 bases for V and 5 bases for J; bases not matched to a gene: 5. The germline V gene has CDR1 SGDLS and CDR2 YYNGEE. The CDR3 extends over 16 amino acids. In nucleotides, the CDR3 is TGTGCCAGCAGCGTAGGTCTAGCGGGGGGTATAGATACGCAGTATTTT. Translated, it gives CASSVGLAGGIDTQYF.

The V call is TRBV7-9, the J call TRBJ1-1; TRBD1 is a possible D gene (5 bases). CDR1 is SEHNR, CDR2 FQNEAQ, per germline (reference sequence). V shed 1 base and J shed 0 bases, with 12 bases lying between them. CDR3 length equals 16 residues. The CDR3 DNA sequence: TGTGCCAGCAGCTTAGACGGGTCAGGGATGAACACTGAAGCTTTCTTT. Translated: CASSLDGSGMNTEAFF.

The chain employs TRBV4-1 and TRBJ1-1; 7 bases match TRBD1. Germline loops: CDR1 MGHRA, CDR2 YSYEKL. This CDR3 has 17 residues. Trimming at V came to 4 bases and at J to 5 bases, leaving 16 bases not matched to a gene. The chain's CDR3 is CASSPGTARPAGTEAFF. CDR3 sequence (DNA): TGCGCCAGCAGCCCGGGGACAGCTAGGCCCGCGGGAACTGAAGCTTTCTTT.

The chain combines TRBV9 with TRBJ1-1; no clear D gene. Trimming removed 4 bases at V and 1 base at J, with 11 bases between. The CDR3 loop spans 14 amino acids. Germline values: CDR1 SGDLS, CDR2 YYNGEE. CDR3 DNA sequence: TGTGCCAGCAGCCCAGGACGGGGGAACACTGAAGCTTTCTTT. It specifies CASSPGRGNTEAFF.

The V and J genes are TRBV3-1 (or the pseudogene TRBV3-2) and TRBJ1-1; 10 bases fit TRBD1. The CDR3 runs to 16 residues. V trimming: 3 bases; J trimming: 5 bases; junction bases outside the gene matches: 9. Germline assignment: CDR1 LGHDT and CDR2 YNNKEL (reference sequence). CDR3 sequence: CASSHTDRGVRTEAFF. The DNA for the CDR3 is TGTGCCAGCAGCCATACGGACAGGGGGGTTAGGACTGAAGCTTTCTTT.

CDR3 sequence reads: CASSNPGGEQYV. In nucleotides, the CDR3 is TGTGCCAGCAGTAACCCAGGGGGCGAGCAGTACGTC. V and J are TRBV6-5 and TRBJ2-7; 7 nucleotides match TRBD1. V shed 5 bases, J shed 6 bases, and the junction held 4 bases outside the gene matches. Germline loops: CDR1 MNHEY, CDR2 SVGAGI. The CDR3 runs to 12 residues.

V is TRBV5-1 and J is TRBJ2-5; 8 bases agree with TRBD2. Looked up from germline, CDR1 is SGHRS and CDR2 is YFSETQ. The ends lost 4 bases at V and 5 bases at J; junction bases unmatched: 4. The CDR3 loop spans 13 amino acids. In DNA, the CDR3 is TGCGCCAGCAGCCCTTCGGGGGGGGAGACCCAGTACTTC. Translated: CASSPSGGETQYF.

The chain is built from TRBV24-1 and TRBJ1-4, with a tentative D call TRBD1 (6 bases). The CDR3 has 16 residues. Trimming left V 4 bases short and J 9 bases short, with 20 bases between. Germline values: CDR1 KGHDR, CDR2 SFDVKD. Here the CDR3 reads CATSDTGGTSPQKLFF. In nucleotides, the CDR3 is TGTGCCACCAGTGACACGGGAGGGACATCACCTCAAAAACTGTTTTTT.

V and J are TRBV13 and TRBJ1-3, with D unclear. CDR1 and CDR2 from the germline V gene are PRHDT and FYEKMQ (reference sequence). There are 15 residues in the CDR3. V lost 4 bases, J lost 0 bases, and 10 bases lay in between. The CDR3 DNA is TGTGCCAGCAGCTCAGGCGTCCCCTCTGGAAACACCATATATTTT. This codes for CASSSGVPSGNTIYF.

The chain uses TRBV5-5 and TRBJ1-4; D not certain. Germline values: CDR1 SGHKS, CDR2 YYEKEE (reference sequence). CDR3 size: 13 residues. V was clipped by 0 bases and J by 4 bases, with 4 bases between them. CDR3 coding DNA: TGTGCCAGCAGCTTGGACAGTAATGAAAAACTGTTTTTT. Amino acid sequence: CASSLDSNEKLFF.

This clone has just one count. The gene calls are TRBV5-8 and TRBJ1-2; a possible D gene is TRBD1 (5 bases). With 4 bases removed from V and 0 bases from J, the gap between germline ends came to 13 bases. The CDR3 runs to 15 residues. CDR1 and CDR2 (germline): SGHTS, YDEGEE. The DNA of the CDR3 is TGTGCCAGCAGCCCCCCTCAGGGCCCTAACTATGGCTACACCTTC. Amino acid sequence: CASSPPQGPNYGYTF.

The V gene is TRBV18, the J gene TRBJ1-1; the D gene is possibly TRBD1 (5 bases). Germline CDR1 KGHSH, CDR2 LQKENI. The length of the CDR3 is 16 residues. The germline V and J ends were trimmed by 3 bases and 4 bases, with 18 bases remaining between them. CDR3 sequence: CASSPRLDGAATEAFF. CDR3 nucleotides: TGTGCCAGCTCACCGAGGTTGGATGGGGCGGCCACTGAAGCTTTCTTT.

V and J are TRBV6-5 and TRBJ2-5, with 8 positions matching TRBD2. With 8 bases clipped from V and 1 base from J, the junction kept 9 bases outside the gene matches. The CDR3 extends over 15 amino acids. CDR1 MNHEY and CDR2 SVGAGI come from the germline V gene. This CDR3 reads CASHYGGGIQETQYF. CDR3 sequence (DNA): TGTGCCAGCCACTACGGGGGGGGAATCCAAGAGACCCAGTACTTC.

The V gene is TRBV2, the J gene TRBJ1-5; perhaps TRBD1 as D (6 bases). Trimming shortened V by 0 bases and J by 7 bases, and 13 bases separated the two germline ends. Germline CDR1 is SNHLY and CDR2 is FYNNEI. CDR3 length equals 15 residues. CDR3 region: CASSEARGGGQPQHF. The CDR3 DNA is TGTGCCAGCAGTGAAGCGCGGGGGGGCGGACAGCCCCAGCATTTT.

As to this clone: One end of the junction is discordant with germline, which a read error may explain. At the DNA level, this CDR3 is encoded by other sequences in the same sample as well. The V gene is TRBV5-1, the J gene TRBJ2-3; TRBD2 matches 7 bases. This CDR3 is 15 amino acids long. Germline V gene lookup returns CDR1 SGHRS and CDR2 YFSETQ. CDR3 in DNA: TGTGCCAGCAGCTTGGCTAGCGGAAGCACAGATACGCAGTATTTT. Translated: CASSLASGSTDTQYF. The complete variable domain, with remaining parts taken from reference TRBV5-1 and TRBJ2-3, reads KAGVTQTPRYLIKTRGQQVTLSCSPISGHRSVSWYQQTPGQGLQFLFEYFSETQRNKGNFPGRFSGRQFSNSRSEMNVSTLELGDSALYLCASSLASGSTDTQYFGPGTRLTVL.

This clone turned up a few times. The CDR3 loop reads CASSLTPVNEKLFF. The CDR3 DNA is TGTGCCAGCAGCTTGACGCCGGTTAATGAAAAACTGTTTTTT. The chain combines TRBV5-4 with TRBJ1-4; D gene unclear. V was trimmed by 1 base and J by 4 bases, leaving 8 bases between them. The germline V gene encodes CDR1 SGHNT and CDR2 YYREEE (reference sequence). This CDR3 is 14 amino acids long.